This TCR beta chain came from a study of T cell responses to AZD1222 COVID-19 vaccine. Study-level findings and limits: There were repertoire samples only from the period after the peak T cell response. Spike was spanned by vaccine-associated CD4 TCRs, which were dominant at 160-218 and 743-854. Females made up more of the donors, who were largely white British, and clonal diversity may have come out too low. At baseline, just 6 or 7 AZD1222 recipients tested seropositive.

Germline V CDR1 and CDR2: SGHAT, FQDESV (reference sequence). This CDR3 has 13 residues. V lost 5 bases, J lost 2 bases, and 10 bases lay in between. Using immunoSEQ multiplex PCR, the repertoire was profiled, and TCRdb retains in-frame clones only, with some absent. The sample records about 150,000 clones, 85% to 95% being singletons. In regard to this clone: Its antigen is unidentified.

The genes are TRBV11-1 and TRBJ2-7; D gene unclear. The sample was peripheral blood, taken 28 days after the second AZD1222 dose. This TCR was sampled from an adult who received the AZD1222 COVID-19 vaccine. Here the CDR3 reads CASSPRTTYEQYF. CDR3 DNA: TGTGCCAGCAGCCCCCGTACCACCTACGAGCAGTACTTC.